Below, 21 T cell receptor beta chains from the same sample are listed, as sequenced in a study of T cells in Graves' hyperthyroidism and ophthalmopathy. What was amplified from RNA transcripts were TCR beta CDR3 regions. HTBI primers were employed in a first-round RT-PCR of the TCR CDR3. TCRdb ran MiXCR on the multiplex PCR reads and lists one entry per CDR3 protein. The sample shows over 700,000 distinct CDR3 sequences, 35% to 45% of them seen only once. Source material: blood. Receptor source: a man aged 18 to 35 with Graves' hyperthyroidism.

The genes are TRBV11-2 and TRBJ2-7, with D tentatively TRBD2 (5 bases). The germline V and J ends were trimmed by 7 bases and 9 bases, with 25 bases remaining between them. Germline V CDR1 and CDR2: SGHAT, FQNNGV. The CDR3 covers 15 residues. The DNA for the CDR3 is TGTGCCAGCACCGCGGACGGCAGTTCCCTAGGAGGGCAGTACTTC. Translated, it gives CASTADGSSLGGQYF.

This clonotype was seen repeatedly, ten times or more. The genes are TRBV15 and TRBJ1-5, with D hard to call. CDR3 length: 15 amino acids. Germline CDR1 is LNHNV and CDR2 is YYDKDF (reference sequence). Trimming removed 0 bases from V and 4 bases from J, with 10 bases in between. The CDR3 bases are TGTGCCACCAGCAGAGAGGCAGGACCGAATCAGCCCCAGCATTTT. This codes for CATSREAGPNQPQHF.

The chain joins TRBV12-3 or TRBV12-4 to TRBJ1-3, with TRBD1 identical over 7 bases. V dropped 9 bases and J dropped 4; count of bases not matched to a gene: 6. CDR3 size: 13 residues. This CDR3 is CASTGDVGNTIYF. The CDR3 nucleotides are TGTGCCAGTACAGGGGATGTCGGAAACACCATATATTTT.

V gene TRBV9 combines with J gene TRBJ1-1; no reliable D call. V lost 4 bases and J 0 bases, leaving 13 bases between the germline ends. The CDR3 loop spans 15 amino acids. Looked up from germline, CDR1 is SGDLS and CDR2 is YYNGEE. The CDR3, as DNA: TGTGCCAGCAGCCCCCAAGCGGGCCTGAACACTGAAGCTTTCTTT. Translated: CASSPQAGLNTEAFF.

The rearrangement links TRBV4-1 to TRBJ2-7; either TRBD1 or TRBD2 may fit D (7 bases each). Deletions cut 1 base from V and 2 bases from J, with 21 bases between. In germline, CDR1 is MGHRA, CDR2 YSYEKL. The CDR3 spans 18 residues. DNA of the CDR3: TGCGCCAGCAGCCAAGCAAGCGGGACCGGGACAGAGACCTACGAGCAGTACTTC. It is translated as CASSQASGTGTETYEQYF.

With regard to this clonotype: One junction end disagrees with the germline gene, perhaps due to a read error. CDR3 nucleotide sequence: TGCGCCAGCATTGAATGGCTAGCGGGAGGAATCGGGGAGCTGTTTTTT. Amino acid sequence: CASIEWLAGGIGELFF. This chain uses TRBV25-1 with TRBJ2-2; 11 nucleotides match TRBD2. CDR1 and CDR2 (germline): MGHDK, SYGVNS. The CDR3 extends over 16 amino acids.

The rearrangement joins TRBV30 to TRBJ2-2; D unresolved. Germline values: CDR1 GTSNPN, CDR2 SVGIG (reference sequence). The V gene lost 7 bases and the J gene lost 8 bases, with 11 bases spanning the gap. This CDR3 has 11 residues. The CDR3 region is CAFSYTGELFF. Here the CDR3 DNA reads TGTGCCTTTTCCTATACAGGGGAGCTGTTTTTT.

As concerns this clonotype: Sequence at one end of the junction differs from germline and may be a read error. The chain uses TRBV2 and TRBJ2-2, with D possibly being TRBD1 or TRBD2 (5 bases each). The CDR3 contains 14 residues. Germline V gives CDR1 SNHLY, CDR2 FYNNEI. The CDR3 reads CASSEVQGTGDLFF. DNA for the CDR3: TGTGCCAGCAGTGAAGTCCAGGGCACCGGGGATCTGTTTTTT.

This clonotype came up many times. This chain connects TRBV7-2 to TRBJ2-7; 8 bases agree with TRBD1. V lost 2 bases, J lost 5 bases, and 5 bases stayed unmatched. Germline values: CDR1 SGHTA, CDR2 FQGNSA. The CDR3 sequence is 14 residues long. CDR3 sequence reads: CASSLWQGADEQYF. CDR3 coding DNA: TGTGCCAGCAGCTTATGGCAGGGGGCAGACGAGCAGTACTTC.

The chain has TRBV5-1 and TRBJ2-2; maybe TRBD2 (6 bases). Germline CDR1 reads SGHRS; CDR2 reads YFSETQ. Trimming shortened V by 0 bases and J by 4 bases, and 19 bases separated the two germline ends. This CDR3 spans 18 amino acids. This CDR3 reads CASSLAGGAPRTTGELFF. CDR3 bases: TGCGCCAGCAGCTTGGCCGGCGGGGCCCCTAGGACCACCGGGGAGCTGTTTTTT.

This clonotype was detected ten times or more. The V and J genes are TRBV25-1 and TRBJ2-7; 9 bases match TRBD1. CDR3 length: 14 residues. The germline CDR1 and CDR2 sequences are MGHDK and SYGVNS. The V gene end was trimmed by 1 base and the J gene end by 3 bases; junction bases not matched to a gene: 1. Here the CDR3 DNA reads TGTGCCAGCAGTGAATGGGACAGGGACTACGAGCAGTACTTC. This translates into CASSEWDRDYEQYF.

In the case of this clonotype: Given the absence of the conserved phenylalanine or tryptophan at the CDR3 end, a read error is likely. It is unclear where the CDR3 begins or ends on the DNA, so no DNA is shown, and the CDR3 is as TCRdb lists it. This sequence joins TRBV7-9 and TRBJ1-4; the DNA was not used to check the table's D call, TRBD1. Ends included, the CDR3 has 9 residues. Per germline, CDR1 SEHNR and CDR2 FQNEAQ (reference sequence). The CDR3 loop is CASSVGQGY.

This clonotype was observed at least ten times. The V and J genes are TRBV2 and TRBJ1-1; D not resolved. Per the germline V gene, CDR1 is SNHLY and CDR2 is FYNNEI. V gave up 5 bases and J gave up 1 base, with 11 bases separating them. This CDR3 is 14 amino acids long. The CDR3 reads CASSMRLQNTEAFF. The CDR3 coding sequence is TGTGCCAGCAGTATGAGACTCCAGAACACTGAAGCTTTCTTT. The complete variable domain, with remaining parts taken from reference TRBV2 and TRBJ1-1, reads EPEVTQTPSHQVTQMGQEVILRCVPISNHLYFYWYRQILGQKVEFLVSFYNNEISEKSEIFDDQFSVERPDGSNFTLKIRSTKLEDSAMYFCASSMRLQNTEAFFGQGTRLTVV.

V is TRBV2 and J is TRBJ2-3; D uncertain. The length of the CDR3 is 12 residues. V was pared by 5 bases and J by 3 bases, with 6 bases between. Germline assignment: CDR1 SNHLY and CDR2 FYNNEI. Here the CDR3 DNA reads TGTGCCAGCAGTTACAAAACAGATACGCAGTATTTT. Amino acid sequence: CASSYKTDTQYF. Drawing the rest from reference TRBV2 and TRBJ2-3, the complete variable domain is EPEVTQTPSHQVTQMGQEVILRCVPISNHLYFYWYRQILGQKVEFLVSFYNNEISEKSEIFDDQFSVERPDGSNFTLKIRSTKLEDSAMYFCASSYKTDTQYFGPGTRLTVL.

This chain uses TRBV6-5 with TRBJ1-3; D unresolved. Germline CDR1 is MNHEY and CDR2 is SVGAGI. Trimming took 4 bases from V and 3 from J, leaving 7 bases between them. The CDR3 spans 13 residues. The CDR3 here is CASSSAFGNTIYF. As DNA, the CDR3 is TGTGCCAGCAGTTCCGCCTTTGGAAACACCATATATTTT.

This chain connects TRBV2 to TRBJ1-5; 7 bases fit TRBD1. This CDR3 region has 16 residues. CDR1 is SNHLY, CDR2 FYNNEI, per germline. With V trimmed by 5 bases and J by 2 bases, 9 bases remained unmatched. The CDR3 DNA reads TGTGCCAGCAGTACCCAGACAGGGAATGGCAATCAGCCCCAGCATTTT. Protein sequence: CASSTQTGNGNQPQHF.

The table lists this clonotype with a few counts. This chain links TRBV20-1 with TRBJ2-7, with 8 bases that match TRBD1. Germline V gene data show CDR1 as DFQATT and CDR2 as SNEGSKA (reference sequence). With 6 bases clipped from V and 2 bases from J, the junction kept 6 bases outside the gene matches. The CDR3 is 13 amino acids. This CDR3 is CSAKQGVAYEQYF. For the CDR3, the DNA is TGCAGTGCAAAACAGGGGGTGGCCTACGAGCAGTACTTC.

The chain joins TRBV9 to TRBJ1-2; 7 bases map to TRBD1. The CDR3 contains 16 residues. V was clipped by 1 base and J by 4 bases; unmatched bases: 10. Germline V gives CDR1 SGDLS, CDR2 YYNGEE. This CDR3 is CASSVKGGNDPYGYTF. As DNA, the CDR3 is TGTGCCAGCAGCGTAAAAGGGGGCAACGATCCCTATGGCTACACCTTC.

Comments on this clonotype: A read error may explain this, as a much larger clone is one base away. The chain joins TRBV7-8 to TRBJ1-5; tentative D call: TRBD1 (5 bases). Between the trimmed V and J ends, which lost 5 bases and 6 bases, there was a span of 14 bases. Germline CDR1 is SGHVS and CDR2 is FQNEAQ. The CDR3 is 14 residues long. The CDR3: CASSLKGDGQPQHF. CDR3 sequence (DNA): TGTGCCAGCAGCCTTAAAGGGGACGGTCAGCCCCAGCATTTT. Drawing the rest from reference TRBV7-8 and TRBJ1-5, the complete variable domain is GAGVSQSPRYKVAKRGQDVALRCDPISGHVSLFWYQQALGQGPEFLTYFQNEAQLDKSGLPSDRFFAERPEGSVSTLKIQRTQQEDSAVYLCASSLKGDGQPQHFGDGTRLSIL.

The chain couples TRBV6-5 to TRBJ2-5, with 9 bases lining up with TRBD1. V lost 5 bases to trimming and J lost 0 bases; unmatched junction nucleotides: 4. This CDR3 has 15 amino acids. Germline V gene data show CDR1 as MNHEY and CDR2 as SVGAGI. The CDR3 DNA reads TGTGCCAGCAGTCCGGGACAGGGACACCAAGAGACCCAGTACTTC. Translation: CASSPGQGHQETQYF.

This clonotype was counted a few times. The V call is TRBV5-4, the J call TRBJ2-7, with 8 bases matching TRBD1. The CDR3 spans 13 residues. V lost 9 bases and J lost 4; bases outside the gene matches: 9. The germline V gene has CDR1 SGHNT and CDR2 YYREEE (reference sequence). CDR3 region: CAITGQGLYEQYF. In nucleotides, the CDR3 is TGTGCCATCACCGGACAGGGTTTGTACGAGCAGTACTTC.